The 10 T cell receptor beta chains in this list originate from one sample, sequenced in a study of response to subunit inactivated influenza vaccine. One entry per CDR3 protein results from TCRdb running MiXCR on the RT-PCR reads. This sample has a few hundred thousand distinct CDR3 sequences, with 12% to 15% found just once. The source was PBMCs from blood, collected about 13 days after vaccination. Receptor source: a man aged 50 or older who received an inactivated influenza vaccine.

This clonotype has more than one count but fewer than ten. This chain connects TRBV9 to TRBJ2-1, with TRBD2 matching 13 bases. CDR3 length: 16 amino acids. CDR1 SGDLS and CDR2 YYNGEE come from the germline V gene. The V gene end was trimmed by 4 bases and the J gene end by 7 bases; junction bases not matched to a gene: 8. The CDR3 nucleotides read TGTGCCAGCAGCTACCGGACTAGCGGGAGAACTAATGAGCAGTTCTTC. The encoded protein is CASSYRTSGRTNEQFF.

This clonotype has a handful of counts. CDR3 nucleotides: TGCAGCGTGATGACAGGGGTTACTGAAGCTTTCTTT. Translation: CSVMTGVTEAFF. The rearrangement uses TRBV29-1 and TRBJ1-1; 8 bases agree with TRBD1. J was trimmed by 5 bases and V by 6 bases; bases with no gene match: 5. The CDR3 loop spans 12 amino acids. Germline loops: CDR1 SQVTM, CDR2 ANQGSEA.

The CDR3 protein is CSVRGQGGYTF. As DNA, the CDR3 is TGCAGCGTTAGGGGGCAGGGAGGCTACACCTTC. This chain uses TRBV29-1 with TRBJ1-2, with 7 bases lining up with TRBD1. Germline CDR1 and CDR2: SQVTM and ANQGSEA. The CDR3 has 11 residues. The V gene end was trimmed by 5 bases and the J gene end by 8 bases; junction bases not matched to a gene: 5.

This clonotype was recorded a few times. The chain combines TRBV7-9 with TRBJ2-7; 7 bases are a match to TRBD1. The J segment lost 2 bases and the V segment lost 9 bases, leaving 7 bases of the junction unmatched. The germline V gene encodes CDR1 SEHNR and CDR2 FQNEAQ (reference sequence). CDR3 length: 13 amino acids. This CDR3 reads CASNSGTAYEQYF. The CDR3 DNA reads TGTGCCAGTAACTCCGGGACAGCCTACGAGCAGTACTTC.

The chain recombines TRBV12-3 or TRBV12-4 with TRBJ2-5; 14 positions agree with TRBD2. With 4 bases clipped from V and 5 bases from J, the junction kept 12 bases outside the gene matches. The length of the CDR3 is 18 residues. CDR3 nucleotides: TGTGCCAGCAGTTCCGGGACTAGCGGGAGAGTTGGGGGGGAGACCCAGTACTTC. Translating gives CASSSGTSGRVGGETQYF.

This clonotype was observed a handful of times. The V and J genes are TRBV6-2 or TRBV6-3 and TRBJ2-2; 8 positions agree with TRBD1. V dropped 7 bases and J dropped 10; count of bases not matched to a gene: 8. This CDR3 has 13 residues. CDR1 and CDR2 (germline): MNHEY, SVGEGT. The DNA of the CDR3 is TGTGCCAGCACCAGGGACAGGTCTGAGGAGCTGTTTTTT. Its translation is CASTRDRSEELFF.

This clonotype was seen repeatedly, ten times or more. V gene TRBV7-2 combines with J gene TRBJ2-3; D perhaps matches TRBD1 (5 bases). This CDR3 contains 13 residues. Germline values: CDR1 SGHTA, CDR2 FQGNSA. V dropped 3 bases and J dropped 1 base, with 5 bases sitting between them. CDR3 in DNA: TGTGCCAGCAGCTTCAGGGGCACAGATACGCAGTATTTT. Its translation: CASSFRGTDTQYF.

The table lists this clonotype with a few counts. The chain recombines TRBV4-3 with TRBJ2-5, with D perhaps TRBD1 (6 bases). Germline values: CDR1 LGHNA, CDR2 YSLEER. The CDR3 is made up of 16 amino acids. Trimming pared 1 base from V and 1 base from J, leaving 13 bases between. In nucleotides, the CDR3 is TGCGCCAGCAGCCAAGGAGCTGGACAGATCCAAGAGACCCAGTACTTC. Translation: CASSQGAGQIQETQYF.

This clonotype was detected only a few times. This chain connects TRBV7-9 to TRBJ2-1; D remains unclear. V was cut by 5 bases and J by 0 bases, with 8 bases left in between. Germline CDR1 reads SEHNR; CDR2 reads FQNEAQ (reference sequence). This CDR3 region has 14 residues. In nucleotides, the CDR3 is TGTGCCAGCAGCATATCGAGCTCCTACAATGAGCAGTTCTTC. It translates to CASSISSSYNEQFF.

This clonotype was counted between two and nine times. The rearrangement joins TRBV6-5 to TRBJ1-2; TRBD1 is a possible D gene (6 bases). The V and J ends lost 3 bases and 4 bases respectively, with 15 bases between them. Germline V gene sequence: CDR1 MNHEY, CDR2 SVGAGI. The CDR3 sequence is 15 residues long. This chain's CDR3 is CASSYGAGGGYGYTF. The DNA for the CDR3 is TGTGCCAGCAGTTATGGGGCGGGGGGCGGCTATGGCTACACCTTC.